A single sample gave rise to the 30 T cell receptor beta chains below, sequenced in a study of cytomegalovirus exposure and HLA in healthy donors. PCR used 60 Vbeta primers and 13 Jbeta primers. Repertoires were generated with immunoSEQ multiplex PCR, while TCRdb's copy carries only in-frame clones and drops some. The sample carries about 150,000 clones, about 61% recorded once. Sequencing input: PBMCs. The receptors here all came from a woman between 40 and 55 years old in good health and CMV-seronegative.

This sequence joins TRBV4-1 and TRBJ1-2, with 11 bases lining up with TRBD1. The germline gives CDR1 MGHRA, CDR2 YSYEKL. The V and J ends lost 0 bases and 7 bases, in that order; junction bases with no gene match: 4. The CDR3 spans 15 residues. DNA for the CDR3: TGCGCCAGCAGCCAAGAAGGGACAGGGGGATCTGGCTACACCTTC. It encodes CASSQEGTGGSGYTF.

The V gene is TRBV13, the J gene TRBJ1-1, with 11 bases fitting TRBD1. Trimming at V came to 4 bases and at J to 1 base, leaving 2 bases not matched to a gene. Germline V gives CDR1 PRHDT, CDR2 FYEKMQ (reference sequence). The CDR3 spans 15 residues. DNA for the CDR3: TGTGCCAGCAGCTCCGGACAGGGGGCGAACACTGAAGCTTTCTTT. Translating gives CASSSGQGANTEAFF.

The chain recombines TRBV5-8 with TRBJ1-1; D possibly corresponds to TRBD1 (5 bases). CDR3 length equals 17 residues. The V end lost 4 bases, the J end lost 7 bases, and 26 bases lay between the germline ends. Germline V CDR1 and CDR2: SGHTS, YDEGEE. The CDR3 coding sequence is TGTGCCAGCAGCCCTGGGACTCTAGCCGGCTTCTCGAATGAAGCTTTCTTT. Amino acid sequence: CASSPGTLAGFSNEAFF. Based on the CDR3 plus reference TRBV5-8 and TRBJ1-1, the full variable domain is EAGVTQSPTHLIKTRGQQATLRCSPISGHTSVYWYQQALGLGLQFLLWYDEGEERNRGNFPPRFSGRQFPNYSSELNVNALELEDSALYLCASSPGTLAGFSNEAFFGQGTRLTVV.

The genes are TRBV6-5 and TRBJ1-2; D is undetermined. The V gene lost 5 bases and the J gene lost 2 bases, with 15 bases spanning the gap. The CDR3 is made up of 15 amino acids. CDR1 is MNHEY, CDR2 SVGAGI, per germline. CDR3 protein: CASSRGGGPNYGYTF. Written as DNA, the CDR3 is TGTGCCAGCAGTCGGGGTGGTGGGCCAAACTATGGCTACACCTTC.

This chain connects TRBV28 to TRBJ1-5, with 8 bases identical to TRBD1. Germline CDR1 reads MDHEN; CDR2 reads SYDVKM. Losses at the gene ends were 8 bases for V and 5 bases for J; bases not matched to a gene: 5. The CDR3 runs to 13 residues. CDR3 loop: CASPQGVDQPQHF. Here the CDR3 DNA reads TGTGCCAGCCCACAGGGGGTTGATCAGCCCCAGCATTTT. The whole variable domain, filled in from reference TRBV28 and TRBJ1-5, reads DVKVTQSSRYLVKRTGEKVFLECVQDMDHENMFWYRQDPGLGLRLIYFSYDVKMKEKGDIPEGYSVSREKKERFSLILESASTNQTSMYLCASPQGVDQPQHFGDGTRLSIL.

The rearrangement uses TRBV29-1 and TRBJ1-1; 7 bases line up with TRBD1. The CDR3 is 13 residues long. The V and J ends lost 4 bases and 4 bases, in that order; junction bases with no gene match: 6. The germline CDR1 and CDR2 sequences are SQVTM and ANQGSEA. The CDR3 loop reads CSVGDRRSTEAFF. The CDR3, as DNA: TGCAGCGTTGGGGACAGAAGGTCCACTGAAGCTTTCTTT.

This chain uses TRBV9 with TRBJ2-5; 11 nucleotides match TRBD2. This CDR3 has 15 residues. V dropped 4 bases and J dropped 5; count of bases not matched to a gene: 7. Germline V gene lookup returns CDR1 SGDLS and CDR2 YYNGEE. CDR3 coding DNA: TGTGCCAGCAGCCCAGACCTAGCGGGGGGTGAGACCCAGTACTTC. Residues: CASSPDLAGGETQYF.

V and J are TRBV9 and TRBJ2-2, with D tentatively TRBD1 (6 bases). The germline V and J ends were trimmed by 3 bases and 14 bases, with 29 bases remaining between them. The germline CDR1 and CDR2 sequences are SGDLS and YYNGEE. CDR3 length: 17 residues. CDR3 sequence: CASSAAYSQGTSKGLFF. CDR3 sequence (DNA): TGTGCCAGCAGCGCCGCCTACTCACAGGGAACCTCAAAGGGCCTGTTTTTT.

The V gene is TRBV4-1, the J gene TRBJ2-1, with TRBD2 identical over 7 bases. CDR3 length: 16 amino acids. The V gene end was trimmed by 4 bases and the J gene end by 0 bases; junction bases not matched to a gene: 6. The germline gives CDR1 MGHRA, CDR2 YSYEKL. The CDR3 nucleotides read TGCGCCAGCAGCCGCCACGGGGGGAGCTCCTACAATGAGCAGTTCTTC. Its protein product is CASSRHGGSSYNEQFF.

This chain links TRBV6-4 with TRBJ2-6, with D maybe TRBD1 (5 bases). V lost 2 bases, J lost 0 bases, and 5 bases lay in between. The germline V gene has CDR1 MRHNA and CDR2 SNTAGT. The CDR3 totals 15 residues. The CDR3 DNA follows: TGTGCCAGCAGTGACACAGGCTCTGGGGCCAACGTCCTGACTTTC. Translated, it gives CASSDTGSGANVLTF.

In DNA, the CDR3 is TGTGCCAGCAGCTTGATCGGGACTTATAATTCACCCCTCCACTTT. This gives the protein CASSLIGTYNSPLHF. The rearrangement links TRBV5-5 to TRBJ1-6; a possible D gene is TRBD1 (5 bases). The ends were cut back, 1 base at V and 4 bases at J, with 9 bases in the middle. Per germline, CDR1 SGHKS and CDR2 YYEKEE (reference sequence). There are 15 residues in the CDR3.

The chain employs TRBV27 and TRBJ2-5, with D unclear. CDR3 size: 12 residues. Trimming pared 6 bases from V and 11 bases from J, leaving 16 bases between. The germline V gene encodes CDR1 MNHEY and CDR2 SMNVEV (reference sequence). CDR3 sequence: CASRSLAQIQYF. The CDR3 nucleotides are TGTGCCAGCAGGTCGCTCGCGCAAATTCAGTACTTC.

This clone was seen just once. The chain has TRBV29-1 and TRBJ1-2, with D hard to call. V shed 6 bases and J shed 8 bases, with 10 bases lying between them. The CDR3 is 10 amino acids. The germline V gene has CDR1 SQVTM and CDR2 ANQGSEA. The CDR3 protein is CSVGESGYTF. Here the CDR3 DNA reads TGCAGCGTCGGAGAATCCGGCTACACCTTC.

The chain is built from TRBV18 and TRBJ1-2; D gene uncertain. Trimming removed 3 bases at V and 6 bases at J, with 11 bases between. This CDR3 contains 13 residues. CDR1 and CDR2 (germline): KGHSH, LQKENI. The CDR3, as DNA: TGTGCCAGCTCACCCTTTGAGAGGGATGGCTACACCTTC. The encoded protein is CASSPFERDGYTF.

Concerning this clone: Other DNA sequences in the sample encode the same CDR3. The rearrangement uses TRBV2 and TRBJ2-7; 11 bases line up with TRBD1. The ends lost 4 bases at V and 2 bases at J; junction bases unmatched: 1. The CDR3 consists of 14 residues. Per germline, CDR1 SNHLY and CDR2 FYNNEI. The CDR3 DNA sequence: TGTGCCAGCAGTGGGGGACAGGGGGCCTACGAGCAGTACTTC. Protein: CASSGGQGAYEQYF.

This clone was found a few times. The rearrangement joins TRBV2 to TRBJ1-6; D perhaps matches TRBD1 (5 bases). The CDR3 totals 15 residues. Germline V lookup: CDR1 SNHLY, CDR2 FYNNEI. V was pared by 6 bases and J by 5 bases, with 14 bases between. The CDR3 DNA follows: TGTGCCAGCAGAACAGGTGGGCCCGATAATTCACCCCTCCACTTT. Protein: CASRTGGPDNSPLHF.

In this sample, this clone turned up a few times. This sequence joins TRBV28 and TRBJ2-7, with 7 bases that match TRBD1. Germline trimming cut 3 bases from V and 0 bases from J; bases unmatched to any gene: 8. The CDR3 covers 16 residues. Germline V gene data show CDR1 as MDHEN and CDR2 as SYDVKM. In nucleotides, the CDR3 is TGTGCCAGCAGTTTGTCTTCAGGGGGAAACTCCTACGAGCAGTACTTC. It yields the protein CASSLSSGGNSYEQYF.

The chain is built from TRBV5-6 and TRBJ1-1, with no clear D. The CDR3 runs to 11 residues. V was shortened by 7 bases and J by 7 bases, with 11 bases between the two germline ends. Germline V gives CDR1 SGHDT, CDR2 YYEEEE. The CDR3 sequence: CASGRELEAFF. The DNA for the CDR3 is TGTGCCAGCGGGAGAGAACTTGAAGCTTTCTTT.

The table lists this clone with a few counts. The V call is TRBV30, the J call TRBJ1-2; D is uncertain. Germline CDR1 is GTSNPN and CDR2 is SVGIG (reference sequence). Trimming removed 1 base at V and 2 bases at J, with 5 bases between. The CDR3 runs 12 residues. The CDR3 nucleotides read TGTGCCTGGAGTGGAGGGAACTATGGCTACACCTTC. Its translation: CAWSGGNYGYTF.

The chain recombines TRBV2 with TRBJ1-2, with 11 bases identical to TRBD1. Unmatched junction bases numbered 5, after V lost 8 bases and J lost 0 bases. This CDR3 is 15 amino acids long. Germline-derived CDR1 and CDR2 are SNHLY and FYNNEI. DNA of the CDR3: TGTGCCAGCGGACAGGGGGCCTCATCTAACTATGGCTACACCTTC. This encodes CASGQGASSNYGYTF. Complete variable domain (other parts from reference TRBV2 and TRBJ1-2): EPEVTQTPSHQVTQMGQEVILRCVPISNHLYFYWYRQILGQKVEFLVSFYNNEISEKSEIFDDQFSVERPDGSNFTLKIRSTKLEDSAMYFCASGQGASSNYGYTFGSGTRLTVV.

The chain links TRBV5-1 to TRBJ2-1, with TRBD1 matching 7 bases. V shed 5 bases, J shed 4 bases, and the junction held 3 bases outside the gene matches. Germline V gene data show CDR1 as SGHRS and CDR2 as YFSETQ. CDR3 size: 13 residues. The CDR3 DNA reads TGCGCCAGCAGGGGGACAGAGTACAATGAGCAGTTCTTC. This encodes CASRGTEYNEQFF. Full variable domain (outside the CDR3, taken from reference TRBV5-1 and TRBJ2-1): KAGVTQTPRYLIKTRGQQVTLSCSPISGHRSVSWYQQTPGQGLQFLFEYFSETQRNKGNFPGRFSGRQFSNSRSEMNVSTLELGDSALYLCASRGTEYNEQFFGPGTRLTVL.

This clone came up a few times. This chain joins TRBV7-5 and TRBJ2-3; the DNA was not used to check the table's D call, TRBD2. TRBV7-5 corresponds to a pseudogene. The CDR3 has 16 amino acids. The CDR3 sequence: CVRSLWAGARTDTQYF. CDR3 bases: TGTGTCAGAAGCTTATGGGCGGGGGCCCGCACAGATACGCAGTATTTT.

This clone has more than one count but fewer than ten. The chain couples TRBV5-1 to TRBJ2-1, with D unclear. Trimming stripped 4 bases from V and 5 bases from J, with 10 bases between. Per the germline V gene, CDR1 is SGHRS and CDR2 is YFSETQ. The CDR3 is made up of 13 amino acids. The CDR3 loop is CASSLLENNEQFF. CDR3 coding DNA: TGCGCCAGCAGCCTCCTCGAGAACAATGAGCAGTTCTTC. The full variable domain, its missing parts supplied by reference TRBV5-1 and TRBJ2-1, is KAGVTQTPRYLIKTRGQQVTLSCSPISGHRSVSWYQQTPGQGLQFLFEYFSETQRNKGNFPGRFSGRQFSNSRSEMNVSTLELGDSALYLCASSLLENNEQFFGPGTRLTVL.

The chain recombines TRBV2 with TRBJ2-1; D uncertain. Germline V gives CDR1 SNHLY, CDR2 FYNNEI. Trimming stripped 2 bases from V and 0 bases from J, with 8 bases between. The length of the CDR3 is 15 residues. The DNA of the CDR3 is TGTGCCAGCAGTGAATCGCGGAGCTCCTACAATGAGCAGTTCTTC. This codes for CASSESRSSYNEQFF.

V is TRBV30 and J is TRBJ1-1; D may be TRBD1 (6 bases). The V end was cut by 0 bases, the J end by 11 bases, with 10 bases between. The length of the CDR3 is 11 residues. Per the germline V gene, CDR1 is GTSNPN and CDR2 is SVGIG (reference sequence). This CDR3 is CAWSVRGAAFF. The CDR3 coding sequence is TGTGCCTGGAGTGTACGGGGGGCGGCTTTCTTT.

V usage is TRBV6-6 and J usage is TRBJ1-1; no definite D call. The CDR3 extends over 13 amino acids. Between the trimmed V and J ends, which lost 6 bases and 1 base, there was a span of 9 bases. Germline CDR1 MNHNY, CDR2 SVGAGI (reference sequence). In DNA form, the CDR3 reads TGTGCCAGCAGGGTCACCGGGAACACTGAAGCTTTCTTT. Translated, it gives CASRVTGNTEAFF.

The rearrangement links TRBV11-3 to TRBJ2-3; D not certain. The germline gives CDR1 SGHNT, CDR2 YENEEA. The V and J ends lost 4 bases and 4 bases respectively, with 15 bases between them. The CDR3 spans 15 residues. CDR3 amino acids: CASSSRFSVADTQYF. The CDR3 DNA reads TGTGCCAGCAGCTCCCGCTTTAGTGTGGCAGATACGCAGTATTTT.

The chain carries TRBV2 and TRBJ1-5, with D possibly being TRBD1 (5 bases). Germline CDR1 reads SNHLY; CDR2 reads FYNNEI. Trimming took off 2 bases at V and 6 bases at J, with 14 bases between the two ends. The CDR3 consists of 15 residues. CDR3 in amino acids: CASSEFSTDVQPQHF. CDR3 bases: TGTGCCAGCAGTGAATTTTCGACAGACGTTCAGCCCCAGCATTTT.

The chain combines TRBV6-6 with TRBJ1-1, with D unresolved. From germline, CDR1 is MNHNY and CDR2 SVGAGI (reference sequence). Trimming took 7 bases from V and 0 from J, leaving 15 bases between them. The CDR3 is 15 amino acids. The CDR3 loop reads CASTNGGGVNTEAFF. CDR3 nucleotides: TGTGCCAGCACTAACGGTGGCGGGGTGAACACTGAAGCTTTCTTT.

In its sample, this clone was seen once. The gene calls are TRBV5-6 and TRBJ1-2, with 10 bases lining up with TRBD1. Trimming took 5 bases from V and 6 from J; bases not matched to a gene: 10. Per the germline V gene, CDR1 is SGHDT and CDR2 is YYEEEE. CDR3 length: 15 amino acids. CDR3 bases: TGTGCCAGCAGGGGGGACAGGGGACGCTTTGATGGCTACACCTTC. Its protein is CASRGDRGRFDGYTF.